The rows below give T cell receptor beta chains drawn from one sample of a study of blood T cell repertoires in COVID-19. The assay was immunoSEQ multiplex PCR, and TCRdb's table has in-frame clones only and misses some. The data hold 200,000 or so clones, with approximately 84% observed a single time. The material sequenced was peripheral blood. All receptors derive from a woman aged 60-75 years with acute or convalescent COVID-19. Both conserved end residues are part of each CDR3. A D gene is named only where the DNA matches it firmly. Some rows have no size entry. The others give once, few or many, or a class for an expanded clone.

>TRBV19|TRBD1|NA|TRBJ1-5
CASRTTGQGNQPQHF
TGTGCCAGTAGAACAACGGGACAGGGTAATCAGCCCCAGCATTTT
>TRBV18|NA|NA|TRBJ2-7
CASSPDMSSYEQYF
TGTGCCAGCTCACCAGACATGAGCTCCTACGAGCAGTACTTC
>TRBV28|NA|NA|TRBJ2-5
CASSPSRTNKETQYF
TGTGCCAGCAGTCCTTCCAGGACTAATAAAGAGACCCAGTACTTC
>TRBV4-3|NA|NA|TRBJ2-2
CASSQDLGHGTIGELFF
TGCGCCAGCAGCCAAGATTTGGGGCATGGGACAATCGGGGAGCTGTTTTTT
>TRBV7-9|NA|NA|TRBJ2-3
CASSLVRGGTDTQYF
TGTGCCAGCAGCTTAGTCCGGGGTGGCACAGATACGCAGTATTTT
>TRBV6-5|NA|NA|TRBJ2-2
CASSLGANTGELFF
TGTGCCAGCAGTTTGGGAGCGAACACCGGGGAGCTGTTTTTT
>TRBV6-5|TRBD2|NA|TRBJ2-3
CASRASGSTDTQYF
TGTGCCAGTAGGGCTAGCGGGAGCACAGATACGCAGTATTTT
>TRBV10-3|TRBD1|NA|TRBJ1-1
CAISPDRGGYTEAFF
TGTGCCATCAGTCCGGACAGGGGCGGGTACACTGAAGCTTTCTTT
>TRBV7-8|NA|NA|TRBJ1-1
CASSSALGWGPEAFF
TGTGCCAGCAGCTCCGCCCTAGGATGGGGCCCTGAAGCTTTCTTT
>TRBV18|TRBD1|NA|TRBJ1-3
CASSPLGTGNSGNTIYF
TGTGCCAGCTCACCACTGGGGACAGGAAACTCTGGAAACACCATATATTTT
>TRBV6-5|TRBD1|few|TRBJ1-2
CASSWDRGGLYGYTF
TGTGCCAGCAGTTGGGACAGGGGTGGACTCTATGGCTACACCTTC
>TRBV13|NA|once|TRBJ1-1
CASSLERGVDAEAFF
TGTGCCAGCAGCTTAGAGCGGGGGGTAGACGCTGAAGCTTTCTTT
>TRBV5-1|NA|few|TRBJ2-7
CASSPDRRIEQYF
TGCGCCAGCAGCCCAGATAGGAGAATCGAGCAGTACTTC
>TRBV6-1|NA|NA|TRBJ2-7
CASSHRTVYEQYF
TGTGCCAGCAGTCATCGGACAGTATACGAGCAGTACTTC
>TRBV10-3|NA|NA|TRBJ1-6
CAISKQGGNSPLHF
TGTGCCATCAGCAAACAGGGTGGAAATTCACCCCTCCACTTT
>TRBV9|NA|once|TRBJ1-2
CASSPRGAAGYGYTF
TGTGCCAGCAGTCCCCGGGGGGCAGCGGGCTATGGCTACACCTTC
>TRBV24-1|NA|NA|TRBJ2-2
CATSGGPNTGELFF
TGTGCCACCAGTGGTGGGCCGAACACCGGGGAGCTGTTTTTT
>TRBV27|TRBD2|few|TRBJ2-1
CASSLVGLAGSYNEQFF
TGTGCCAGCAGTTTAGTAGGACTAGCGGGTTCCTACAATGAGCAGTTCTTC
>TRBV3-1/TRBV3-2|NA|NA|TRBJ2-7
CASSQDPGHTYEQYF
TGTGCCAGCAGCCAAGACCCGGGACACACCTACGAGCAGTACTTC
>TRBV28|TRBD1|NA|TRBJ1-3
CASSFNRGYTIYF
TGTGCCAGCAGTTTTAACAGGGGGTACACCATATATTTT
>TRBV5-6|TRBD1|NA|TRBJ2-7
CASSPRTGYEQYF
TGTGCCAGCAGCCCTCGGACAGGGTACGAGCAGTACTTC
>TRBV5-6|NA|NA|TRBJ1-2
CASSLNRGNYGYTF
TGTGCCAGCAGCTTGAATCGGGGGAACTATGGCTACACCTTC
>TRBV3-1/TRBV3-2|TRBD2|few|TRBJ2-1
CASSHNPGTSDEQFF
TGTGCCAGCAGCCATAATCCCGGGACTAGCGATGAGCAGTTCTTC
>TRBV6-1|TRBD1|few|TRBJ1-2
CASSEERGQDYGYTF
TGTGCCAGCAGTGAAGAGAGGGGGCAAGACTATGGCTACACCTTC
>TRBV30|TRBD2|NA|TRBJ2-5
CAWRVAGQRETQYF
TGTGCCTGGAGGGTAGCGGGCCAACGAGAGACCCAGTACTTC
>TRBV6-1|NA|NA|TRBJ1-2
CASSEDSQGGGYTF
TGTGCCAGCAGTGAAGATAGTCAGGGCGGAGGCTACACCTTC
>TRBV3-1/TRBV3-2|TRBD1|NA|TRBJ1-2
CASSRGTGDYGYTF
TGTGCCAGCAGCCGGGGGACAGGGGATTATGGCTACACCTTC
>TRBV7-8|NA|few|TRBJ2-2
CASSQRVTNTGELFF
TGTGCCAGCAGCCAGAGAGTGACGAACACCGGGGAGCTGTTTTTT
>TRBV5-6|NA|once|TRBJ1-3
CASGAGRNTIYF
TGTGCCAGCGGGGCAGGGAGAAACACCATATATTTT
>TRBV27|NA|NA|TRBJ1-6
CASSLSGRTNSPPHF
TGTGCCAGCAGTTTATCGGGGCGGACGAATTCACCCCCCCACTTT
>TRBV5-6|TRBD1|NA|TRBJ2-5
CASSWTGMETQYF
TGTGCCAGCAGCTGGACAGGGATGGAGACCCAGTACTTC
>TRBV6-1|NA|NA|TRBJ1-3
CASSESMPAGGNTIYF
TGTGCCAGCAGTGAAAGTATGCCTGCGGGTGGAAACACCATATATTTT
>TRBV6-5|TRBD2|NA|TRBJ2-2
CASNVGGEATGELFF
TGTGCCAGCAACGTGGGGGGGGAGGCCACCGGGGAGCTGTTTTTT
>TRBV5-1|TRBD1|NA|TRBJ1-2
CATSITGDYGYTF
TGCGCCACCAGCATAACAGGGGACTATGGCTACACCTTC
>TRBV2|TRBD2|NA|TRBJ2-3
CASRDPGLAGGPRDTQYF
TGTGCCAGCAGGGACCCGGGACTAGCGGGGGGGCCGAGAGATACGCAGTATTTT